This T cell receptor (beta chain) was identified in a study of T cells in Graves' hyperthyroidism and ophthalmopathy. Study-level information: Peripheral blood sampling occurred at initial diagnosis, before any treatment.

TCR beta CDR3 regions were amplified from RNA transcripts. With the HTBI primer set, the TCR CDR3 went through a first round of RT-PCR. Using its own MiXCR run on the multiplex PCR reads, TCRdb lists one record per CDR3 protein. The sample carries fewer than 600,000 distinct CDR3 sequences, approximately 14% recorded once. Stable hyperthyroidism: no ophthalmopathy progression over 18 months of follow-up. Broader study findings: Ophthalmopathy got predicted by the model a median around 6.8 months before its onset.

At least ten counts were recorded for this clonotype. The antigen remains undetermined. Germline V gene sequence: CDR1 MGHDK, CDR2 SYGVNS. Trimming removed 4 bases from V and 5 bases from J; junction bases left unmatched: 5. There are 14 residues in the CDR3. Sequences were obtained from blood. The chain has TRBV25-1 and TRBJ1-2; 9 positions agree with TRBD1. The TCR was taken from a young woman with Graves' hyperthyroidism. The CDR3 here is CASSGTGGSYGYTF. The CDR3 nucleotides read TGTGCCAGCAGTGGAACAGGGGGCTCTTATGGCTACACCTTC.